These 21 T cell receptor beta chains were all obtained from the same sample, sequenced in a study of CD8+CD57+ T cells in acquired aplastic anemia listed by TCRdb under 2018. Flow cytometry had shown CD8+CD57+ cell expansion in the patients selected for sequencing. Sequencer: Illumina HiSeq 2000. Genomic DNA served as template for TCR beta VDJ combination and CDR3 sequence profiling. TCRdb trimmed public reads at Q25 via fastp, called clones via MiXCR and kept in-frame beta chains. Duplicate CDR3 protein sequences are folded into a single record with the most common DNA and genes. In this sample the table shows over 150,000 distinct CDR3 sequences, over 50% of which occur a single time. The top ten hold 12% of the sample. The sequencing input was sorted CD4+, CD8+, or CD8+CD57+ T cells (not recorded which) from PBMCs. Receptors originate from a human donor with aplastic anemia.

This clonotype occurred many times. The J gene is TRBJ1-1, the V gene TRBV4-1; D call uncertain. V gave up 3 bases and J gave up 3 bases, with 2 bases separating them. Per the germline V gene, CDR1 is MGHRA and CDR2 is YSYEKL. The CDR3 is 11 amino acids. The CDR3 bases are TGCGCCAGCAGCCACGACACTGAAGCTTTCTTT. Translation gives CASSHDTEAFF.

The rearrangement joins TRBV20-1 to TRBJ1-2; D gene ambiguous. The V gene's germline CDR1 is DFQATT and CDR2 SNEGSKA (reference sequence). V was pared by 0 bases and J by 1 base, with 6 bases between. The CDR3 has 13 residues. The CDR3 sequence: CSAREAVNYGYTF. The CDR3 DNA is TGCAGTGCTAGAGAGGCTGTTAACTATGGCTACACCTTC.

This sequence joins TRBV5-1 and TRBJ2-3; 9 nucleotides agree with TRBD1. CDR3 length: 16 residues. Germline-derived CDR1 and CDR2 are SGHRS and YFSETQ. Trimming cost V 5 bases and J 1 base; bases outside gene matches: 8. The CDR3 DNA follows: TGCGCCAGCAGTTACTCGACAGGGGGGGGCACAGATACGCAGTATTTT. It specifies CASSYSTGGGTDTQYF.

There are many counts of this clonotype. This CDR3 reads CASSYINTEAFF. CDR3 DNA: TGTGCCAGTAGTTACATCAACACTGAAGCTTTCTTT. The J gene is TRBJ1-1, the V gene TRBV19; no clear D. Germline CDR1 reads LNHDA; CDR2 reads SQIVND (reference sequence). The germline V and J ends were trimmed by 5 bases and 2 bases, with 6 bases remaining between them. The CDR3 consists of 12 residues.

The chain combines TRBV13 with TRBJ1-3; maybe TRBD1 (5 bases). This CDR3 has 14 amino acids. Germline assignment: CDR1 PRHDT and CDR2 FYEKMQ (reference sequence). The V end was cut by 5 bases, the J end by 2 bases, with 10 bases between. CDR3 coding DNA: TGTGCCAGCAGCCCGAGGGGTACTGGAAACACCATATATTTT. This encodes CASSPRGTGNTIYF.

This clonotype appeared a few times. The chain has TRBV19 and TRBJ1-6; D perhaps matches TRBD1 (5 bases). The CDR3 runs 15 residues. Trimming removed 6 bases from V and 8 bases from J, with 17 bases in between. Germline lookup yields CDR1 LNHDA and CDR2 SQIVND (reference sequence). CDR3 sequence: CASRIQQKGHSPLHF. In nucleotides, the CDR3 is TGTGCCAGTAGAATCCAACAGAAGGGACATTCACCCCTCCACTTT.

This chain links TRBV5-6 with TRBJ2-1; D is ambiguous. Deletions cut 5 bases from V and 3 bases from J, with 9 bases between. CDR3 length: 13 residues. The germline gives CDR1 SGHDT, CDR2 YYEEEE. The CDR3 coding sequence is TGTGCCAGCAGACCCACGGGCTACAATGAGCAGTTCTTC. Its translation is CASRPTGYNEQFF.

This sequence joins TRBV15 and TRBJ2-7, with 7 bases aligning to TRBD1. J was trimmed by 2 bases and V by 3 bases; bases with no gene match: 4. The CDR3 is 14 residues long. Germline CDR1 reads LNHNV; CDR2 reads YYDKDF (reference sequence). CDR3 protein: CATSRTGPTYEQYF. In nucleotides, the CDR3 is TGTGCCACCAGCAGGACAGGGCCGACCTACGAGCAGTACTTC.

V and J are TRBV7-8 and TRBJ1-5; D might be TRBD1 (6 bases). The CDR3 is 16 amino acids. Trimming pared 2 bases from V and 4 bases from J, leaving 15 bases between. The V gene's germline CDR1 is SGHVS and CDR2 FQNEAQ. The CDR3 region is CASSLRAGAGNQPQHF. DNA of the CDR3: TGTGCCAGCAGCTTAAGGGCGGGGGCAGGGAATCAGCCCCAGCATTTT. Supplemented by reference TRBV7-8 and TRBJ1-5, the full variable domain reads GAGVSQSPRYKVAKRGQDVALRCDPISGHVSLFWYQQALGQGPEFLTYFQNEAQLDKSGLPSDRFFAERPEGSVSTLKIQRTQQEDSAVYLCASSLRAGAGNQPQHFGDGTRLSIL.

This clonotype has a count of ten or more. This chain links TRBV5-1 with TRBJ1-1; D perhaps matches TRBD1 (6 bases). This CDR3 region has 17 residues. Germline V lookup: CDR1 SGHRS, CDR2 YFSETQ. V was trimmed by 4 bases and J by 1 base, leaving 20 bases between them. The CDR3 spells CASSPPSTGTKNTEAFF. The CDR3 coding sequence is TGCGCCAGCAGCCCCCCATCTACAGGGACCAAGAACACTGAAGCTTTCTTT.

As regards this clonotype: It may be a read error: a sequence one base away is much more abundant. Likely a read error: the CDR3 ends without its conserved phenylalanine or tryptophan. The chain carries TRBV9 and TRBJ2-1, with D perhaps TRBD1 or TRBD2 (6 bases each). Germline values: CDR1 SGDLS, CDR2 YYNGEE. V lost 1 base to trimming and J lost 8 bases, with 19 bases between them. This CDR3 comprises 16 residues. The CDR3 DNA reads as TGTGCCAGCAGCGTAACTGTCTATGACAGGAGGGATGAGCAGTTCATC. Its translation: CASSVTVYDRRDEQFI.

This clonotype was picked up a small number of times. V and J are TRBV7-9 and TRBJ2-3; 8 nucleotides line up with TRBD1. CDR1 is SEHNR, CDR2 FQNEAQ, per germline (reference sequence). This CDR3 has 14 residues. V trimming: 9 bases; J trimming: 4 bases; junction bases outside the gene matches: 9. The CDR3 DNA sequence: TGTGCCAGTAGACAGGGGTCTCCGCCAGATACGCAGTATTTT. As protein: CASRQGSPPDTQYF.

This clonotype was observed a handful of times. The chain employs TRBV24-1 and TRBJ1-6; 8 bases are a match to TRBD1. V was pared by 3 bases and J by 10 bases, with 4 bases of the junction left unmatched. The CDR3 contains 14 residues. Germline values: CDR1 KGHDR, CDR2 SFDVKD. CDR3 nucleotides: TGTGCCACCAGTGATGGGACAGGAGTCTCACCCCTCCACTTT. The encoded protein is CATSDGTGVSPLHF.

In its sample, this clonotype was seen many times. Here the CDR3 reads CASSLEGRGGPPDTQYF. CDR3 bases: TGCGCCAGCAGCTTGGAAGGTCGTGGGGGCCCGCCAGATACGCAGTATTTT. The chain employs TRBV5-1 and TRBJ2-3; tentative D call: TRBD1 (6 bases). The CDR3 covers 17 residues. Trimming shortened V by 0 bases and J by 4 bases, and 18 bases separated the two germline ends. Germline V gene sequence: CDR1 SGHRS, CDR2 YFSETQ.

V is TRBV5-1 and J is TRBJ2-7, with 9 bases identical to TRBD1. In germline, CDR1 is SGHRS, CDR2 YFSETQ. The CDR3 sequence is 14 residues long. The ends lost 4 bases at V and 10 bases at J; junction bases unmatched: 12. The CDR3 DNA reads TGCGCCAGCAGCAAGCCGGGACAGGGAAGGGAACAGTACTTC. Translated, it gives CASSKPGQGREQYF.

The rearrangement joins TRBV2 to TRBJ2-3; 10 bases fit TRBD2. The CDR3 is 19 amino acids. Germline-derived CDR1 and CDR2 are SNHLY and FYNNEI. The junction had 11 bases not matched to a gene; V was cut back by 2 bases and J by 0 bases. CDR3 coding DNA: TGTGCCAGCAGTGAAAGGTCACTAGCGGGGACCCCAAGCACAGATACGCAGTATTTT. This gives the protein CASSERSLAGTPSTDTQYF.

This clonotype has just a few counts. The V gene is TRBV2, the J gene TRBJ2-2, with 7 nucleotides matching TRBD1. Germline loops: CDR1 SNHLY, CDR2 FYNNEI. The CDR3 sequence is 14 residues long. After removal of 7 bases from V and 2 bases from J, the junction contained 4 bases not matched to a gene. This chain's CDR3 is CASTRQGNTGELFF. The CDR3 nucleotides read TGTGCCAGCACTCGACAGGGTAACACCGGGGAGCTGTTTTTT.

This clonotype appeared once. Since no conserved phenylalanine or tryptophan closes the CDR3, a read error is the likely cause. CDR3 sequence: CASSLRGGNEQYS. DNA for the CDR3: TGTGCCAGCAGCTTAAGGGGGGGTAACGAGCAGTACTCC. J is TRBJ2-7 and V is TRBV11-2; the D gene is possibly TRBD2 (7 bases). The CDR3 is made up of 13 amino acids. Trimming pared 2 bases from V and 5 bases from J, leaving 10 bases between. CDR1 is SGHAT, CDR2 FQNNGV, per germline.

This clonotype was detected ten times or more. This chain uses TRBV20-1 with TRBJ2-1; TRBD2 might be the D (6 bases). From germline, CDR1 is DFQATT and CDR2 SNEGSKA (reference sequence). This CDR3 is built from 11 residues. Trimming shortened V by 3 bases and J by 6 bases, and 6 bases separated the two germline ends. CDR3 sequence: CSASGGNEQFF. The CDR3 nucleotides read TGCAGTGCTAGCGGGGGCAATGAGCAGTTCTTC.

The chain combines TRBV7-6 with TRBJ2-7, with a possible D match to TRBD1 (5 bases). CDR1 is SGHVS, CDR2 FNYEAQ, per germline. The CDR3 extends over 13 amino acids. V was cut by 5 bases and J by 4 bases, with 12 bases left in between. This CDR3 is CASSTLTGYEQYF. CDR3 in DNA: TGTGCCAGCAGCACCCTCACAGGTTACGAGCAGTACTTC.

The V gene is TRBV7-2, the J gene TRBJ2-7; D is undetermined. CDR1 SGHTA and CDR2 FQGNSA come from the germline V gene. The CDR3 covers 15 residues. Trimming took off 1 base at V and 0 bases at J, with 10 bases between the two ends. The CDR3 nucleotides are TGTGCCAGCAGCTTAGGTTTGGGTAACTCCTACGAGCAGTACTTC. It is translated as CASSLGLGNSYEQYF.